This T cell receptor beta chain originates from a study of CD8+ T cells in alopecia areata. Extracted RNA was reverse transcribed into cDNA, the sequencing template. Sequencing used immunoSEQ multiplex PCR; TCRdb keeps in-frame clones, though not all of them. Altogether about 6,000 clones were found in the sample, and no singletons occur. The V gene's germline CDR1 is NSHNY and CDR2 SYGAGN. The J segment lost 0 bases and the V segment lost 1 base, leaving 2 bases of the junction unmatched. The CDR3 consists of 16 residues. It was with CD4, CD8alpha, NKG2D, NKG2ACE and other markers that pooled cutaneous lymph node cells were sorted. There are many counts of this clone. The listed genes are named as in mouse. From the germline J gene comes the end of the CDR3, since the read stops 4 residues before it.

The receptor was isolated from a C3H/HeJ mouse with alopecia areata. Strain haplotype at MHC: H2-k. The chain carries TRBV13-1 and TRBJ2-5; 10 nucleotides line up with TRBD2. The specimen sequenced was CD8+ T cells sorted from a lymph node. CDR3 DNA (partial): TGTGCCAGCAGTGATCGGGACTGGGGTAACCAAGAC. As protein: CASSDRDWGNQD. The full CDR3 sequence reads CASSDRDWGNQDTQYF.